This T cell receptor delta chain came from a study of gamma-delta T cells after stem cell transplantation. CDR1 is GEAIGNYY and CDR2 is EKD in the germline V gene. J gave up 3 bases and V 2 bases, and 7 bases lay outside the gene matches. The CDR3 spans 16 residues. With CATT, TCRdb re-called clones from the RT-PCR reads. The sample lists under 2,500 delta-chain clones; about 2.5% were seen once. By its share, this clone is medium-sized. This sequence joins TRDV2 and TRDJ1; TRDD3 aligns across 11 bases. Sequencing was done on a sample of gamma-delta T cells. The receptor was isolated from a human donor. It is not recorded whose cells these are; they may come from a transplant donor. The CDR3 loop reads CACDKLGDSISDKLIF. For the CDR3, the DNA is TGTGCCTGTGACAAACTGGGGGATAGCATCTCCGATAAACTCATCTTT.